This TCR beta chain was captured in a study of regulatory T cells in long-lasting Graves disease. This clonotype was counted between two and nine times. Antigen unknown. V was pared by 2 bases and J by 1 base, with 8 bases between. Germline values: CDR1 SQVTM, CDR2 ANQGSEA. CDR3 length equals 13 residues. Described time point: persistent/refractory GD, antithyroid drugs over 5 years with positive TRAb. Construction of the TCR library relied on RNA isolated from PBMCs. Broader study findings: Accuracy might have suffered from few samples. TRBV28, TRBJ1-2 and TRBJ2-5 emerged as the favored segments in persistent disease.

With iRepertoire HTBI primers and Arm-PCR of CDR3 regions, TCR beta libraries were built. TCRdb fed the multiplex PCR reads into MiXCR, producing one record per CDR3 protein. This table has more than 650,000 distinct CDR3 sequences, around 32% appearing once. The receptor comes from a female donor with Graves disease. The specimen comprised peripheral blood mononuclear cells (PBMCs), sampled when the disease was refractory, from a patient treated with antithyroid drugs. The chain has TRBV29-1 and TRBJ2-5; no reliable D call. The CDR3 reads CSVEFGFQETQYF. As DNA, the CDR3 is TGCAGCGTTGAATTTGGCTTCCAAGAGACCCAGTACTTC. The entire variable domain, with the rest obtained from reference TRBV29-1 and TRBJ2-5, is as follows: SAVISQKPSRDICQRGTSLTIQCQVDSQVTMMFWYRQQPGQSLTLIATANQGSEATYESGFVIDKFPISRPNLTFSTLTVSNMSPEDSSIYLCSVEFGFQETQYFGPGTRLLVL.